These 25 T cell receptor beta chains were sequenced from one sample in a study of blood T cells in healthy people across ages. Then a second PCR, running about 7 to 11 cycles, was carried out with a sample-barcoded 5' primer and a J-beta primer mix. MiXCR was run by TCRdb on the 5' RACE reads, yielding one entry per CDR3 protein. This sample has roughly 700,000 distinct CDR3 sequences, with approximately 30% found just once. The sequenced sample was blood. These receptors all stem from a woman older than 75 in good health.

In regard to this clonotype: A much more abundant neighbour one base away suggests this may be a read error. The chain links TRBV13 to TRBJ2-1; perhaps TRBD1 as D (5 bases). The J call may not be correct, given that the DNA end is closer to TRBJ2-7. Germline CDR1 reads PRHDT; CDR2 reads FYEKMQ (reference sequence). The CDR3 has 15 residues. The CDR3 nucleotides read TGTGCCAGCAGCTTAAATACAGGTCTTTACAATGAGCAGTACTTC. Its translation: CASSLNTGLYNEQYF.

This clonotype occurred many times. The V gene is TRBV20-1, the J gene TRBJ1-2; D unresolved. CDR3 length equals 11 residues. V was cut by 3 bases and J by 6 bases, with 8 bases left in between. Germline CDR1 and CDR2: DFQATT and SNEGSKA (reference sequence). The CDR3: CSASAGNGYTF. The CDR3 nucleotides read TGCAGTGCTAGTGCGGGGAATGGCTACACCTTC.

This clonotype was recorded many times. This rearrangement joins TRBV20-1 to TRBJ2-5; 7 bases are a match to TRBD2. The germline CDR1 and CDR2 sequences are DFQATT and SNEGSKA (reference sequence). The CDR3 covers 16 residues. J was trimmed by 3 bases and V by 6 bases; bases with no gene match: 16. The CDR3 coding sequence is TGCAGTGCCCATCCTTCCGGGGGAGGGTTGAAAGAGACCCAGTACTTC. The encoded protein is CSAHPSGGGLKETQYF.

In the case of this clonotype: A much larger clone differs from this one at a single base, so this may be a read error. The rearrangement uses TRBV4-3 and TRBJ1-2, with a possible D match to TRBD1 (6 bases). Trimming left V 0 bases short and J 6 bases short, with 14 bases between. Germline V CDR1 and CDR2: LGHNA, YSLEER. CDR3 length equals 15 residues. CDR3 sequence reads: CASSQDDSRGNGYTF. The DNA for the CDR3 is TGCGCCAGCAGCCAAGATGACTCCAGGGGTAATGGCTACACCTTC.

This clonotype was seen repeatedly, ten times or more. This rearrangement joins TRBV4-3 to TRBJ1-6; tentative D call: TRBD1 (5 bases). Germline V lookup: CDR1 LGHNA, CDR2 YSLEER. V gave up 1 base and J gave up 9 bases, with 16 bases separating them. The CDR3 has 16 amino acids. For the CDR3, the DNA is TGCGCCAGCAGCCAAGTTGCGACAGACCTCTTTTCACCCCTCCACTTT. Its protein is CASSQVATDLFSPLHF.

On this clonotype itself: This may arise from a read error, as a much more abundant clone is one base away. The V call is TRBV30, the J call TRBJ2-1, with D possibly being TRBD2 (5 bases). The CDR3 sequence is 15 residues long. Germline CDR1 is GTSNPN and CDR2 is SVGIG (reference sequence). This chain's CDR3 is CAWSPAAGSYNGQFF. The CDR3, as DNA: TGTGCCTGGAGCCCAGCCGCGGGTTCCTACAATGGGCAGTTCTTC.

As for this clonotype: A much more abundant neighbour one base away suggests this may be a read error. V and J are TRBV2 and TRBJ2-5, with 8 bases lining up with TRBD2. The CDR3 has 13 amino acids. Germline CDR1 reads SNHLY; CDR2 reads FYNNEI. V lost 11 bases and J lost 11; bases outside the gene matches: 16. The CDR3 DNA reads as TGTGCCTCCGCGAGCGGGGGTTTCGATGAGCAGTACTTC. Translated, it gives CASASGGFDEQYF.

On this clonotype itself: A read error is possible here, since a much larger clone lies one base away. The chain couples TRBV4-3 to TRBJ2-7; D possibly corresponds to TRBD2 (5 bases). With 6 bases removed from V and 6 bases from J, the gap between germline ends came to 18 bases. This CDR3 is 14 amino acids long. Germline loops: CDR1 LGHNA, CDR2 YSLEER. As DNA, the CDR3 is TGCGCCAGCAGGGGCCTAGACAAAGGAGGCGAGCAGTACTTC. Its translation: CASRGLDKGGEQYF.

This clonotype was seen ten or more times. V and J are TRBV7-3 and TRBJ2-3; either TRBD1 or TRBD2 may fit D (6 bases each). CDR3 length equals 14 residues. Germline CDR1 and CDR2: SGHTA and FQGTGA. V gave up 5 bases and J gave up 2 bases, with 11 bases separating them. This CDR3 reads CASSPTGATDTQYF. Here the CDR3 DNA reads TGTGCCAGCAGCCCAACGGGGGCCACAGATACGCAGTATTTT.

This clonotype was found many times. In DNA, the CDR3 is TGTGCCAGCAGCCAAGATTTTTTTCGACTAGCGGGTAGCAATGAGCAGTTCTTC. This translates into CASSQDFFRLAGSNEQFF. J is TRBJ2-1 and V is TRBV3-1, with TRBD2 matching over 10 bases. This CDR3 has 18 amino acids. Trimming cost V 0 bases and J 6 bases; bases outside gene matches: 11. Germline CDR1 reads LGHDT; CDR2 reads YNNKEL (reference sequence).

This clonotype came up many times. This rearrangement joins TRBV10-3 to TRBJ1-2; 7 positions match TRBD1. CDR3 length equals 15 residues. Germline loops: CDR1 ENHRY, CDR2 SYGVKD. The J segment lost 0 bases and the V segment lost 0 bases, leaving 1 base of the junction unmatched. CDR3: CAISESTGSNYGYTF. The CDR3 DNA sequence: TGTGCCATCAGTGAGTCGACAGGGTCTAACTATGGCTACACCTTC.

V is TRBV12-3 or TRBV12-4 and J is TRBJ1-6; 8 bases fit TRBD1. Trimming took 2 bases from V and 9 from J; bases not matched to a gene: 6. The CDR3 is 15 residues long. Here the CDR3 reads CASSLQGARGSPLHF. In nucleotides, the CDR3 is TGTGCCAGCAGTTTACAGGGGGCGAGGGGTTCACCCCTCCACTTT.

This clonotype was counted between two and nine times. A much larger clone differs from this one at a single base, so this may be a read error. This rearrangement joins TRBV9 to TRBJ2-5; D gene unclear. This CDR3 has 14 amino acids. CDR1 and CDR2 (germline): SGDLS, YYNGEE. With 0 bases removed from V and 11 bases from J, the gap between germline ends came to 17 bases. The CDR3 is CASSVATEVNEQYF. For the CDR3, the DNA is TGTGCCAGCAGCGTAGCTACGGAAGTTAATGAGCAGTACTTC.

Worth noting for this clonotype: Being one base from a much bigger clone, this may be a read error. The V call is TRBV7-3, the J call TRBJ2-2; D not certain. Germline values: CDR1 SGHTA, CDR2 FQGTGA. V dropped 5 bases and J dropped 1 base, with 5 bases sitting between them. CDR3 size: 13 residues. The CDR3 sequence: CASSPWNTGELFF. The CDR3 DNA sequence: TGTGCCAGCAGCCCCTGGAACACCGGGGAGCTGTTTTTT.

This clonotype has just a few counts. This chain uses TRBV7-8 with TRBJ1-3; D call uncertain. V was trimmed by 7 bases and J by 0 bases, leaving 7 bases between them. Germline V CDR1 and CDR2: SGHVS, FQNEAQ. This CDR3 is 13 amino acids long. The DNA for the CDR3 is TGTGCCAGCACCCTAGTCTCTGGAAACACCATATATTTT. Translated, it gives CASTLVSGNTIYF.

A few counts support this clonotype. The V call is TRBV20-1, the J call TRBJ2-7, with a tentative D call TRBD2 (7 bases). This CDR3 has 16 amino acids. Germline V gene data show CDR1 as DFQATT and CDR2 as SNEGSKA (reference sequence). V lost 1 base to trimming and J lost 3 bases, with 19 bases between them. CDR3 sequence: CSARVGGGPESYEQYF. Written as DNA, the CDR3 is TGCAGTGCTAGAGTTGGGGGGGGGCCAGAAAGCTACGAGCAGTACTTC.

The rearrangement uses TRBV27 and TRBJ1-2; D is possibly TRBD1 (5 bases). The CDR3 runs 14 residues. Germline V gene data show CDR1 as MNHEY and CDR2 as SMNVEV (reference sequence). The V and J ends lost 5 bases and 8 bases respectively, with 18 bases between them. The CDR3 DNA is TGTGCCAGCAGTCCTTGGGGCGGGCGCGGAGGCTACACCTTC. It yields the protein CASSPWGGRGGYTF.

Ten or more counts support this clonotype. The rearrangement uses TRBV12-3 or TRBV12-4 and TRBJ1-5; D gene ambiguous. V dropped 3 bases and J dropped 6 bases, with 6 bases sitting between them. CDR3 size: 12 residues. CDR3 loop: CASSFPGQPQHF. Here the CDR3 DNA reads TGTGCCAGCAGTTTCCCTGGTCAGCCCCAGCATTTT.

V usage is TRBV27 and J usage is TRBJ2-4; perhaps TRBD1 as D (5 bases). This CDR3 spans 19 amino acids. The germline V gene encodes CDR1 MNHEY and CDR2 SMNVEV (reference sequence). The ends were cut back, 0 bases at V and 0 bases at J, with 18 bases in the middle. CDR3 sequence reads: CASSLSSPGIPLAKNIQYF. For the CDR3, the DNA is TGTGCCAGCAGTTTATCGTCCCCAGGGATTCCTCTAGCCAAAAACATTCAGTACTTC.

This chain links TRBV19 with TRBJ2-7; TRBD2 matches at 7 bases. This CDR3 is 13 amino acids long. Looked up from germline, CDR1 is LNHDA and CDR2 is SQIVND (reference sequence). Trimming cost V 6 bases and J 7 bases; bases outside gene matches: 9. The CDR3 DNA reads as TGTGCCAGTAGGGGGGGGGTACACAATGAGCAGTACTTC. As protein: CASRGGVHNEQYF.

This chain uses TRBV27 with TRBJ1-5; D is ambiguous. The V gene lost 8 bases and the J gene lost 1 base, with 12 bases spanning the gap. The CDR3 consists of 14 residues. Germline V gives CDR1 MNHEY, CDR2 SMNVEV (reference sequence). The DNA for the CDR3 is TGTGCCAGCGGCGGACGGTGGAGCAATCAGCCCCAGCATTTT. As protein: CASGGRWSNQPQHF.

The rearrangement joins TRBV7-9 to TRBJ2-5; D might be TRBD1 (6 bases). Trimming shortened V by 5 bases and J by 0 bases, and 13 bases separated the two germline ends. Germline CDR1 is SEHNR and CDR2 is FQNEAQ (reference sequence). This CDR3 is built from 15 residues. The CDR3 reads CASSTLQGYQETQYF. As DNA, the CDR3 is TGTGCCAGCAGCACACTCCAGGGGTACCAAGAGACCCAGTACTTC.

The chain couples TRBV30 to TRBJ1-5; 8 bases fit TRBD1. Germline CDR1 is GTSNPN and CDR2 is SVGIG (reference sequence). V shed 3 bases, J shed 6 bases, and the junction held 4 bases outside the gene matches. The CDR3 runs to 13 residues. CDR3 protein: CAWSPDRVQPQHF. CDR3 coding DNA: TGTGCCTGGAGCCCGGACAGGGTTCAGCCCCAGCATTTT.

This clonotype occurred many times. V gene TRBV20-1 combines with J gene TRBJ2-3; unclear D gene. The CDR3 runs to 12 residues. V lost 0 bases to trimming and J lost 8 bases, with 9 bases between them. CDR1 and CDR2 (germline): DFQATT, SNEGSKA (reference sequence). CDR3 in DNA: TGCAGTGCTAGAGATGCAACCACTACGCAGTATTTT. It codes for CSARDATTTQYF.

The V and J genes are TRBV20-1 and TRBJ2-2; tentatively, D is TRBD1 or TRBD2 (6 bases each). In germline, CDR1 is DFQATT, CDR2 SNEGSKA (reference sequence). This CDR3 has 15 residues. Deletions cut 6 bases from V and 4 bases from J, with 18 bases between. The DNA for the CDR3 is TGCAGTGCCAATTATGGGGGGACAACCACCGGGGAGCTGTTTTTT. Protein: CSANYGGTTTGELFF.